The T cell receptor (beta chain) under discussion was sequenced for a study of Ad26.COV2.S vaccination and SARS-CoV-2 variants. Treatment given: approximately 18 received Ad26.COV2.S at low or high dose, single or two shots; about 5 received placebo; per-sample allocation not given. The investigators took samples on day 63 after the first vaccine or placebo injection. Its platform was an Ad26 vector, and its expressed antigen was Wuhan-strain SARS-CoV-2 spike. This CDR3 spans 19 amino acids. The data were produced by immunoSEQ multiplex PCR, yet TCRdb's version contains in-frame clones alone and is incomplete. The sample gives 200,000 to 300,000 clones, 70% to 90% of which show up once; roughly a tenth is in the top ten.

V gene TRBV21-1 combines with J gene TRBJ2-1; the table's D call of TRBD2 was not tested on the DNA. TRBV21-1 is annotated as a pseudogene. The TCR originated in a person between 18 and 60 years old who received the Ad26.COV2.S COVID-19 vaccine or a placebo. The material sequenced was peripheral blood, taken in a trial of Ad26.COV2.S vaccine versus placebo. This CDR3 reads CASSKLPSGRTSSYNEQFF. CDR3 nucleotide sequence: TGTGCCAGCAGCAAACTCCCTAGCGGGAGGACAAGCTCCTACAATGAGCAGTTCTTC.